The next 15 T cell receptor beta chains were all read from a single sample in a study of cytomegalovirus exposure and HLA in healthy donors. In the PCR, 60 Vbeta and 13 Jbeta primers were used. The method was immunoSEQ multiplex PCR; TCRdb's version includes in-frame clones alone and lacks a portion of them. The sample holds 87,000 or so clones. The specimen sequenced was PBMCs. The origin of the receptors is a man between 50 and 59 years old in good health and CMV-seropositive.

The V call is TRBV6-5, the J call TRBJ2-7; 7 nucleotides align to TRBD2. Trimming took 5 bases from V and 2 from J; bases not matched to a gene: 6. The germline V gene has CDR1 MNHEY and CDR2 SVGAGI. This CDR3 spans 14 amino acids. CDR3 bases: TGTGCCAGCAGTACTAGCGCGGTAACCTACGAGCAGTACTTC. Residues: CASSTSAVTYEQYF.

The chain couples TRBV18 to TRBJ2-5, with 8 bases lining up with TRBD1. The last part of the DNA fits TRBJ2-7 better; the J call may be wrong. The CDR3 is made up of 16 amino acids. The V gene's germline CDR1 is KGHSH and CDR2 LQKENI. The CDR3 protein is CASSSTPPGGTYEQYF. For the CDR3, the DNA is TGTGCCAGCTCATCTACGCCGCCAGGGGGCACCTACGAGCAGTACTTC.

The chain combines TRBV10-1 with TRBJ2-7; D is unresolved. Deletions cut 10 bases from V and 3 bases from J, with 7 bases between. The germline CDR1 and CDR2 sequences are WNHNN and SYGVQD (reference sequence). The CDR3 extends over 10 amino acids. The CDR3 here is CATPDYEQYV. CDR3 nucleotide sequence: TGCGCCACCCCCGACTACGAGCAGTACGTC.

V and J are TRBV29-1 and TRBJ2-7, with TRBD2 identical over 13 bases. This CDR3 region has 14 residues. The V gene end was trimmed by 5 bases and the J gene end by 2 bases; junction bases not matched to a gene: 3. Germline V gene data show CDR1 as SQVTM and CDR2 as ANQGSEA. The CDR3 region has the DNA TGCAGCGTTCCGGGACTAGCGGGAACCTACGAGCAGTACTTC. It is translated as CSVPGLAGTYEQYF.

The CDR3 nucleotides read TGTGCCAGCAGCCCAGGACAGTGGAGAACGCCGGTGAACAATGAGCAGTTCTTC. It encodes CASSPGQWRTPVNNEQFF. V is TRBV11-2 and J is TRBJ2-1; a weak D match, TRBD1 (6 bases). Germline-derived CDR1 and CDR2 are SGHAT and FQNNGV. V was cut by 5 bases and J by 5 bases, with 25 bases left in between. The CDR3 contains 18 residues. The whole variable domain, remainder taken from reference TRBV11-2 and TRBJ2-1, is EAGVAQSPRYKIIEKRQSVAFWCNPISGHATLYWYQQILGQGPKLLIQFQNNGVVDDSQLPKDRFSAERLKGVDSTLKIQPAKLEDSAVYLCASSPGQWRTPVNNEQFFGPGTRLTVL.

V gene TRBV7-2 combines with J gene TRBJ1-2; weak D call: TRBD1 (6 bases). CDR3 length: 16 amino acids. Trimming left V 5 bases short and J 0 bases short, with 16 bases between. The germline V gene has CDR1 SGHTA and CDR2 FQGNSA. Written as DNA, the CDR3 is TGTGCCAGCAGCCTCCGGCGTACAGGGACTAACTATGGCTACACCTTC. This gives the protein CASSLRRTGTNYGYTF.

This chain joins TRBV4-1 and TRBJ2-5; a possible D gene is TRBD2 (6 bases). The CDR3 loop spans 16 amino acids. V lost 1 base to trimming and J lost 0 bases, with 12 bases between them. From germline, CDR1 is MGHRA and CDR2 YSYEKL. The CDR3 reads CASSQGHSGNQETQYF. The CDR3 nucleotides read TGCGCCAGCAGCCAAGGTCATAGCGGAAACCAAGAGACCCAGTACTTC.

This chain joins TRBV29-1 and TRBJ2-5; D ambiguous. Germline loops: CDR1 SQVTM, CDR2 ANQGSEA. This CDR3 has 11 amino acids. The V and J ends lost 8 bases and 9 bases respectively, with 16 bases between them. The CDR3 bases are TGCAGCCCATCCCCAGATCGGGCCCAGTACTTC. Its translation: CSPSPDRAQYF. Filled out from reference TRBV29-1 and TRBJ2-5, the complete variable domain reads SAVISQKPSRDICQRGTSLTIQCQVDSQVTMMFWYRQQPGQSLTLIATANQGSEATYESGFVIDKFPISRPNLTFSTLTVSNMSPEDSSIYLCSPSPDRAQYFGPGTRLLVL.

The chain uses TRBV7-9 and TRBJ1-2, with D unclear. The CDR3 has 15 residues. Germline CDR1 and CDR2: SEHNR and FQNEAQ (reference sequence). Trimming stripped 5 bases from V and 6 bases from J, with 19 bases between. The CDR3 reads CASSPTQLLSHGYTF. CDR3 DNA sequence: TGTGCCAGCAGCCCTACGCAGCTTCTTAGCCATGGCTACACCTTC.

The CDR3 sequence: CASSYGAYYNSPLHF. In nucleotides, the CDR3 is TGTGCCAGCAGTTACGGGGCTTACTATAATTCACCCCTCCACTTT. This chain links TRBV6-6 with TRBJ1-6; a weak D match, TRBD1 (5 bases). The CDR3 is made up of 15 amino acids. V dropped 2 bases and J dropped 3 bases, with 8 bases sitting between them. Germline V gene data show CDR1 as MNHNY and CDR2 as SVGAGI (reference sequence).

The CDR3 coding sequence is TGTGCCAGCAGTCAGGGACTAAGCACAGATACGCAGTATTTT. The encoded protein is CASSQGLSTDTQYF. The V and J genes are TRBV6-5 and TRBJ2-3; 7 bases line up with TRBD2. The V gene's germline CDR1 is MNHEY and CDR2 SVGAGI. The CDR3 has 14 amino acids. Trimming removed 5 bases from V and 0 bases from J; junction bases left unmatched: 2.

The DNA of the CDR3 is TGCGCCAGCAGCTCGACAGCGTTCTCCTACGAGCAGTACTTC. Its protein is CASSSTAFSYEQYF. The J gene is TRBJ2-7, the V gene TRBV5-1, with a possible D match to TRBD1 (5 bases). The germline V and J ends were trimmed by 3 bases and 0 bases, with 10 bases remaining between them. Per the germline V gene, CDR1 is SGHRS and CDR2 is YFSETQ. This CDR3 is 14 amino acids long.

The rearrangement links TRBV4-3 to TRBJ1-1; D is ambiguous. This CDR3 comprises 13 residues. Germline V gene data show CDR1 as LGHNA and CDR2 as YSLEER. The V and J ends lost 1 base and 2 bases respectively, with 5 bases between them. CDR3 sequence: CASSQAGNTEAFF. CDR3 nucleotides: TGCGCCAGCAGCCAAGCGGGAAACACTGAAGCTTTCTTT.

The rearrangement links TRBV4-3 to TRBJ2-5, with 10 bases that match TRBD2. J gave up 3 bases and V 1 base, and 8 bases lay outside the gene matches. The germline V gene encodes CDR1 LGHNA and CDR2 YSLEER. The CDR3 has 17 amino acids. The CDR3 DNA follows: TGCGCCAGCAGCCAAGTCCGGCCTAGCGGGAGTGAAGAGACCCAGTACTTC. Translation gives CASSQVRPSGSEETQYF.

The rearrangement uses TRBV6-5 and TRBJ2-7; 11 bases fit TRBD2. The CDR3 extends over 13 amino acids. Trimming took 8 bases from V and 6 from J; bases not matched to a gene: 6. Germline V gene lookup returns CDR1 MNHEY and CDR2 SVGAGI. The CDR3, as DNA: TGTGCCAGCGGGAGGCTAGCGGGAGGCGAGCAGTACGTC. It yields the protein CASGRLAGGEQYV.